The sequence of this T cell receptor beta chain was determined in a study of cytomegalovirus exposure and HLA in healthy donors. The PCR employed 60 Vbeta primers together with 13 Jbeta primers. The repertoire was sequenced with immunoSEQ multiplex PCR; TCRdb's copy has only in-frame clones and lacks some. Of some 150,000 clones detected, 73% appear once; the ten largest clones hold about an eighth. With 4 bases removed from V and 4 bases from J, the gap between germline ends came to 15 bases. There are 15 residues in the CDR3. Germline CDR1 reads SGHDT; CDR2 reads YYEEEE. At collection, donors were nominally healthy, but unrecorded immune exposures were probable. Recording of this donor's CMV serostatus was not done.

Sequencing input: PBMCs. The genes are TRBV5-6 and TRBJ1-3; D is perhaps TRBD1 (6 bases). The source of this sequence is a human donor in good health. The CDR3 region is CASSPALRGGNTIYF. CDR3 DNA: TGTGCCAGCAGCCCGGCCCTGAGGGGGGGAAACACCATATATTTT.